Below, 16 T cell receptor beta chains from the same sample are listed, as sequenced in a study of T cell responses to AZD1222 COVID-19 vaccine (dated by TCRdb to 2020 to 2022). Sample time point, as interpreted from the label and publication: baseline before first vaccination. The library was produced with the immunoSEQ multiplex PCR assay. What TCRdb holds here is the immuneACCESS table cut down to in-frame rearrangements. Part of the clones is not present; checked against another copy, under half of the missing clones reflect an unresolved V gene, and the others are unexplained. The table for this sample lists fewer than 150,000 clones; around 93% of them were counted only once. The ten top clones hold 13% to 15% of the sample. The material was peripheral blood, obtained on day 0 of AZD1222 vaccination. The receptors derive from an adult in good health.

V and J are TRBV27 and TRBJ1-1; a possible D gene is TRBD1 (5 bases). V was cut by 2 bases and J by 3 bases, with 13 bases left in between. The germline gives CDR1 MNHEY, CDR2 SMNVEV (reference sequence). The CDR3 runs 15 residues. This CDR3 reads CASSLVWGRDTEAFF. The CDR3 region has the DNA TGTGCCAGCAGTTTAGTCTGGGGCCGGGACACTGAAGCTTTCTTT.

CDR3 bases: TGTGCCAGCAGCTTAGAAGGCCGAGGATCCGGGGAGCTGTTTTTT. Translating it yields CASSLEGRGSGELFF. This chain uses TRBV7-8 with TRBJ2-2, with D unclear. The germline V gene has CDR1 SGHVS and CDR2 FQNEAQ. The V end lost 1 base, the J end lost 6 bases, and 12 bases lay between the germline ends. The CDR3 length is 15 residues.

This clone was seen only a few times. This sequence joins TRBV7-9 and TRBJ1-6; D unclear. The CDR3 consists of 13 residues. With 1 base removed from V and 4 bases from J, the gap between germline ends came to 2 bases. Germline V gene data show CDR1 as SEHNR and CDR2 as FQNEAQ (reference sequence). The CDR3 loop reads CASSLGYNSPLHF. CDR3 sequence (DNA): TGTGCCAGCAGCTTAGGATATAATTCACCCCTCCACTTT.

The gene calls are TRBV15 and TRBJ2-3; perhaps TRBD2 as D (5 bases). Germline V gene sequence: CDR1 LNHNV, CDR2 YYDKDF (reference sequence). The CDR3 has 17 residues. Trimming removed 1 base at V and 4 bases at J, with 18 bases between. The CDR3 protein is CATSRVASYERPDTQYF. The CDR3 bases are TGTGCCACCAGCAGAGTGGCTAGCTACGAGAGGCCAGATACGCAGTATTTT.

The V call is TRBV11-2, the J call TRBJ2-5, with D hard to call. Germline assignment: CDR1 SGHAT and CDR2 FQNNGV. CDR3 length equals 11 residues. V lost 2 bases, J lost 4 bases, and 2 bases lay in between. CDR3 coding DNA: TGTGCCAGCAGCTTACGAGAGACCCAGTACTTC. Protein: CASSLRETQYF. The complete variable domain, with remaining parts taken from reference TRBV11-2 and TRBJ2-5, reads EAGVAQSPRYKIIEKRQSVAFWCNPISGHATLYWYQQILGQGPKLLIQFQNNGVVDDSQLPKDRFSAERLKGVDSTLKIQPAKLEDSAVYLCASSLRETQYFGPGTRLLVL.

The V call is TRBV7-2, the J call TRBJ2-5; 11 bases align to TRBD2. Germline CDR1 reads SGHTA; CDR2 reads FQGNSA. The V segment lost 4 bases and the J segment 2 bases; nucleotides outside the gene matches: 3. The CDR3 contains 15 residues. Written as DNA, the CDR3 is TGTGCCAGCAGCTCACGGACTAGCGGGCAAGAGACCCAGTACTTC. Translated, it gives CASSSRTSGQETQYF.

J is TRBJ1-2 and V is TRBV14; 9 bases are a match to TRBD1. Germline lookup yields CDR1 SGHDN and CDR2 FVKESK. The CDR3 is 17 amino acids. The V and J ends lost 0 bases and 7 bases, in that order; junction bases with no gene match: 12. The CDR3 is CASSQDLGDRVVAGYTF. For the CDR3, the DNA is TGTGCCAGCAGCCAAGATTTAGGGGACAGGGTTGTCGCTGGCTACACCTTC.

The rearrangement uses TRBV12-3 or TRBV12-4 and TRBJ2-5; no reliable D call. The V gene lost 1 base and the J gene lost 4 bases, with 4 bases spanning the gap. The CDR3 is 12 residues long. CDR3 protein: CASSLVGETQYF. In DNA form, the CDR3 reads TGTGCCAGCAGTTTAGTAGGAGAGACCCAGTACTTC.

The V call is TRBV27, the J call TRBJ1-1; TRBD1 agrees at 9 bases. V shed 6 bases and J 1 base; nucleotides not matched to a gene: 6. Germline V gene sequence: CDR1 MNHEY, CDR2 SMNVEV (reference sequence). The CDR3 covers 15 residues. CDR3 region: CASREGQGWNTEAFF. CDR3 nucleotides: TGTGCCAGCAGGGAGGGACAGGGTTGGAACACTGAAGCTTTCTTT.

V gene TRBV5-1 combines with J gene TRBJ2-1, with D hard to call. Germline CDR1 reads SGHRS; CDR2 reads YFSETQ. CDR3 length: 13 residues. Trimming left V 0 bases short and J 7 bases short, with 8 bases between. CDR3 DNA: TGCGCCAGCAGCTTGGAATGGGCAAATGAGCAGTTCTTC. It encodes CASSLEWANEQFF.

The rearrangement links TRBV6-5 to TRBJ2-7; 7 positions match TRBD2. V lost 2 bases and J lost 2; bases outside the gene matches: 6. Germline V lookup: CDR1 MNHEY, CDR2 SVGAGI. The CDR3 consists of 15 residues. CDR3 amino acids: CASSYIRGGAYEQYF. CDR3 nucleotides: TGTGCCAGCAGTTACATCCGGGGAGGGGCCTACGAGCAGTACTTC.

The chain has TRBV19 and TRBJ1-1; D is ambiguous. Germline V gene lookup returns CDR1 LNHDA and CDR2 SQIVND (reference sequence). Trimming removed 3 bases at V and 3 bases at J, with 14 bases between. The CDR3 length is 15 residues. The CDR3 protein is CASSIWGMMDTEAFF. The DNA of the CDR3 is TGTGCCAGTAGTATCTGGGGAATGATGGACACTGAAGCTTTCTTT. The variable domain in full, completed from reference TRBV19 and TRBJ1-1, reads DGGITQSPKYLFRKEGQNVTLSCEQNLNHDAMYWYRQDPGQGLRLIYYSQIVNDFQKGDIAEGYSVSREKKESFPLTVTSAQKNPTAFYLCASSIWGMMDTEAFFGQGTRLTVV.

The V and J genes are TRBV24-1 and TRBJ2-3, with 14 bases lining up with TRBD2. The CDR3 consists of 17 residues. Germline loops: CDR1 KGHDR, CDR2 SFDVKD. The ends lost 4 bases at V and 3 bases at J; junction bases unmatched: 5. This CDR3 reads CATSDPGTSGGTDTQYF. The CDR3 DNA follows: TGTGCCACCAGTGACCCCGGGACTAGCGGGGGAACAGATACGCAGTATTTT.

The gene calls are TRBV2 and TRBJ1-1; 11 bases are a match to TRBD1. Unmatched junction bases numbered 7, after V lost 6 bases and J lost 7 bases. Germline V CDR1 and CDR2: SNHLY, FYNNEI. This CDR3 has 14 residues. The CDR3 DNA is TGTGCCAGCAGCGGACAGGGGGCGCGTGGTGAAGCTTTCTTT. Its protein is CASSGQGARGEAFF.

A few counts support this clone. The V call is TRBV7-9, the J call TRBJ2-1, with TRBD2 as a possible D gene (6 bases). CDR3 length equals 15 residues. Looked up from germline, CDR1 is SEHNR and CDR2 is FQNEAQ (reference sequence). V was pared by 1 base and J by 3 bases, with 10 bases between. The CDR3 DNA reads as TGTGCCAGCAGCTTAGAGGGCGGGATCTACAATGAGCAGTTCTTC. The encoded protein is CASSLEGGIYNEQFF.

The gene calls are TRBV7-2 and TRBJ1-1; tentatively, D is TRBD1 (6 bases). Trimming removed 2 bases at V and 5 bases at J, with 12 bases between. Per germline, CDR1 SGHTA and CDR2 FQGNSA. The CDR3 length is 14 residues. CDR3 amino acids: CASSLRGIRTEAFF. The CDR3 nucleotides are TGTGCCAGCAGCTTAAGGGGGATAAGGACTGAAGCTTTCTTT. Variable domain in full (rest from reference TRBV7-2 and TRBJ1-1): GAGVSQSPSNKVTEKGKDVELRCDPISGHTALYWYRQSLGQGLEFLIYFQGNSAPDKSGLPSDRFSAERTGGSVSTLTIQRTQQEDSAVYLCASSLRGIRTEAFFGQGTRLTVV.